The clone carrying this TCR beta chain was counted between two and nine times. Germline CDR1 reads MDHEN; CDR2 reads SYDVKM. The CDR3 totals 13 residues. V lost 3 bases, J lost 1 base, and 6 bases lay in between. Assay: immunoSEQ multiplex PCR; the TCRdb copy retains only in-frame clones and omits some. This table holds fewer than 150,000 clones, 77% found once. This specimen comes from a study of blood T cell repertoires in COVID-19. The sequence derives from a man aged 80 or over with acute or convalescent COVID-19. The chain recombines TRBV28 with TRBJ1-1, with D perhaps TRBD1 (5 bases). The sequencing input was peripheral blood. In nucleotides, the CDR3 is TGTGCCAGCAGTTTCACAGGGAACACTGAAGCTTTCTTT. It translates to CASSFTGNTEAFF.